Sequencing of this TCR beta chain was carried out in a study of T-cell reconstitution after alpha-beta-depleted transplantation in children. Study-wide points: Recipient T cells and thymic progenitors that survived gave rise to the high TCRbeta diversity observed at day 60 in some patients. Reportedly, roughly two months post-transplant, alpha-beta T cells arose from several hundred expanded graft clones. Among T cells one year after transplant, newly produced cells accounted for most counts and diversity.

The V end lost 5 bases, the J end lost 2 bases, and 5 bases lay between the germline ends. Germline V gene data show CDR1 as MNHEY and CDR2 as SMNVEV (reference sequence). CDR3 length equals 12 residues. This clonotype was recorded at least ten times. No antigen is known for it. Preparation of the TCRbeta library used unique molecular identifiers. In TCRdb, the PCR reads were re-called with MiXCR into one record per CDR3 protein. The data contain about 70,000 distinct CDR3 sequences, approximately 11% of them singletons. The clonotype comes from a boy aged 5-17 years with acute myeloid leukemia, due to receive a stem cell transplant. The sample consisted of PBMCs, taken before TCRalphabeta/CD19-depleted stem cell transplant. J is TRBJ2-3 and V is TRBV27; D gene ambiguous. CDR3 in DNA: TGTGCCAGCAGTCGCCTCACAGATACGCAGTATTTT. Translated: CASSRLTDTQYF.